This paragraph covers one T cell receptor beta chain sequence. Its antigen is not identified. Use of 60 Vbeta and 13 Jbeta primers characterized the PCR. Profiling relied on immunoSEQ multiplex PCR, and the TCRdb table lists in-frame clones only, not all of them. The sample includes just over 150,000 clones, 86% of them seen just once. These data belong to a study of cytomegalovirus exposure and HLA in healthy donors. Whole-study findings and limits: Most subjects had HLA-A and HLA-B alleles reportedly predicted accurately by TCR beta sequences. Follow-up analysis found HLA locus-dependent TCR association rates, highest for DRB1 and lowest for HLA-C. Later on, a genetic analysis was performed. It linked a missense variant in DCLRE1C with V- and J-gene trimming of TCR beta.

Those who donated were healthy bone marrow donors. Germline-derived CDR1 and CDR2 are SNHLY and FYNNEI. This CDR3 comprises 15 residues. Trimming at V came to 3 bases and at J to 4 bases, leaving 6 bases not matched to a gene. The sequenced sample consisted of PBMCs. This clonotype was sampled from a woman younger than 30 in good health and CMV-seronegative. J is TRBJ2-1 and V is TRBV2; 7 bases line up with TRBD2. In DNA, the CDR3 is TGTGCCAGCAGTGATACGGGAGGACAATACAATGAGCAGTTCTTC. Amino acids: CASSDTGGQYNEQFF.